This T cell receptor (beta chain) was sequenced in a study of metastatic and nonmetastatic thyroid tumors. Study context: Across blood and tumor or nodule tissue, repertoires from malignant and benign thyroid patients were compared with one another.

The entire patient cohort was treatment-naive prior to thyroid surgery. Points from the study as a whole: Benign nodules reportedly had significantly lower TCR beta diversity than malignant thyroid tumors in blood and tumor.

The sample holds a few counts of this clone. Antigen: not known. Original data processing: CDR3 was compared across clinicopathological groups, and the resulting differences were used to build a distant-metastasis classifier for papillary thyroid cancer. Through MiXCR, TCRdb re-clonotyped the PCR reads. Clone size and V and J calls follow TCRdb, not the original study. The table includes about 6,400 clones, about 31% detected once. The CDR3 covers 13 residues. Trimming left V 2 bases short and J 4 bases short, with 9 bases between. Source material: tumor tissue. The sequence came from a female donor with papillary thyroid cancer or a benign thyroid nodule (not recorded which). Some clones in this sample may be carry-over from other donors' samples. This chain links TRBV12-3 or TRBV12-4 with TRBJ2-7, with D maybe TRBD2 (7 bases). CDR3: CASSLRGGYEQYF. CDR3 nucleotide sequence: TGTGCCAGCAGTTTAAGGGGGGGATACGAGCAGTACTTC.